The clone carrying this TCR beta chain came up once. What it recognizes is unknown. V dropped 2 bases and J dropped 3 bases, with 20 bases sitting between them. CDR1 MNHEY and CDR2 SMNVEV come from the germline V gene (reference sequence). This CDR3 is 17 amino acids long. These data originate in a study of cytomegalovirus exposure and HLA in healthy donors. Study conclusions and caveats: Presence/absence comparisons presumed near-even sequencing depth among donors. Versus the roughly 670-donor mean, an Asian-associated ancestry cluster reportedly showed fewer N-insertions in a later analysis.

60 Vbeta and 13 Jbeta primers were used in PCR. Sequencing was performed with immunoSEQ multiplex PCR; in TCRdb, only in-frame clones are kept and a portion is missing. The sample has about 120,000 clones, over 70% seen once; the top ten hold 2.5% to 3.5%. J is TRBJ2-7 and V is TRBV27; D gene uncertain. The specimen was PBMCs. The receptor comes from a woman aged 45 to 65 in good health and CMV-seronegative. CDR3 residues: CASSLKDGRDLIYEQYF. CDR3 DNA sequence: TGTGCCAGCAGTTTAAAAGATGGCAGAGACTTGATCTACGAGCAGTACTTC.